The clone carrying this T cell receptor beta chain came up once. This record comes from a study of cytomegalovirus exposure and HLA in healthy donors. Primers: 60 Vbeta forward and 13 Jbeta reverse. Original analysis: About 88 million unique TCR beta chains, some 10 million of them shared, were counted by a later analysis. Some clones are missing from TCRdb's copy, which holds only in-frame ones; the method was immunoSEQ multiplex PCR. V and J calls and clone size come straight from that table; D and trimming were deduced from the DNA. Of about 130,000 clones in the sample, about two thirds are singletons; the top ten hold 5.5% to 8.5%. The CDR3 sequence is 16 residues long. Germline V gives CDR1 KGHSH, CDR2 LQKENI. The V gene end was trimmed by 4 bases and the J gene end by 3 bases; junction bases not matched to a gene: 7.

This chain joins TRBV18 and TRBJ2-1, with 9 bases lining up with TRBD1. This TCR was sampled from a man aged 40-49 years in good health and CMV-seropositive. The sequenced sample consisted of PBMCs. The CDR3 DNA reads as TGTGCCAGCTCACGTTTTACAGGGGGCTACTACAATGAGCAGTTCTTC. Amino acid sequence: CASSRFTGGYYNEQFF.